Listed below are T cell receptor beta chains from one sample, sequenced in a study of T cell responses to AZD1222 COVID-19 vaccine. Here immunoSEQ multiplex PCR was the method, and the copy in TCRdb shows in-frame clones only, minus some. Among 98,000 or so clones listed, around nine tenths were seen once. This material consisted of peripheral blood, taken 28 days after the second AZD1222 dose. These receptors were collected from an adult who received the AZD1222 COVID-19 vaccine. The CDR3 runs from the conserved cysteine through the conserved F or W. A D gene is named only where the DNA matches it firmly. Size is stated for part of the rows, as once, few or many counts, or as a class when the clone is expanded.

TRBV5-1	.	TRBJ2-2	TRBD1	CASRGQGEDGELFF	TGCGCCAGCAGGGGCCAGGGGGAAGACGGGGAGCTGTTTTTT
TRBV19	.	TRBJ2-5	.	CASRQGGETQYF	TGTGCCAGTCGTCAGGGGGGGGAGACCCAGTACTTC
TRBV6-5	.	TRBJ1-5	TRBD1	CASSRQGNQPQHF	TGTGCCAGCAGTCGACAGGGGAATCAGCCCCAGCATTTT
TRBV6-6	many	TRBJ1-1	.	CASSRRTGSVDTEAFF	TGTGCCAGCAGTCGCCGAACAGGGTCGGTGGACACTGAAGCTTTCTTT
TRBV5-1	.	TRBJ1-2	.	CASSLDGYGYTF	TGCGCCAGCAGCTTGGACGGCTATGGCTACACCTTC
TRBV25-1	.	TRBJ1-2	TRBD1	CATGGQGAWDYGYTF	TGTGCCACCGGAGGCCAGGGGGCTTGGGACTATGGCTACACCTTC
TRBV7-3	.	TRBJ1-2	TRBD1	CASSRDRSFLTF	TGTGCCAGCTCACGGGACAGGTCTTTTTTAACCTTC
TRBV5-1	.	TRBJ1-1	TRBD1	CASSGDRKMNTEAFF	TGCGCCAGCAGCGGGGACAGGAAGATGAACACTGAAGCTTTCTTT
TRBV5-1	.	TRBJ2-1	TRBD2	CASSILAGPTPNEQFF	TGCGCCAGCAGCATCCTAGCGGGTCCGACCCCCAATGAGCAGTTCTTC
TRBV6-6	.	TRBJ1-3	.	CASSLLVRGASGNTIYF	TGTGCCAGCAGTCTCCTAGTAAGGGGCGCCTCTGGAAACACCATATATTTT
TRBV5-1	.	TRBJ2-5	.	CASSLVGSTGQETQYF	TGCGCCAGCAGCTTGGTGGGTAGCACGGGCCAAGAGACCCAGTACTTC
TRBV4-1	.	TRBJ2-3	TRBD2	CASSQIAGGPMDTQYF	TGCGCCAGCAGCCAGATCGCGGGAGGGCCAATGGATACGCAGTATTTT
TRBV11-2	.	TRBJ1-1	.	CASSFSGRVNTEAFF	TGTGCCAGCAGCTTTTCTGGCAGGGTGAACACTGAAGCTTTCTTT
TRBV5-1	.	TRBJ2-1	.	CASSPDGSSYNEQFF	TGCGCCAGCAGCCCGGACGGGAGCTCCTACAATGAGCAGTTCTTC
TRBV7-2	.	TRBJ2-5	.	CASSLGGAGSKTQYF	TGTGCCAGCAGCTTAGGAGGGGCAGGGTCTAAGACCCAGTACTTC
TRBV9	.	TRBJ1-1	.	CASSVGETYMNTEAFF	TGTGCCAGCAGCGTAGGAGAGACATACATGAACACTGAAGCTTTCTTT
TRBV19	.	TRBJ1-1	TRBD1	CASTPGRTGTMNTEAFF	TGTGCCAGTACCCCCGGAAGGACAGGGACCATGAACACTGAAGCTTTCTTT
TRBV6-5	.	TRBJ1-2	.	CASSPQGANYGYTF	TGTGCCAGCAGTCCACAGGGAGCTAACTATGGCTACACCTTC
TRBV18	.	TRBJ1-2	.	CASSPPTRDGYTF	TGTGCCAGCTCACCTCCGACGAGGGATGGCTACACCTTC
TRBV7-9	once	TRBJ1-4	.	CASSLVLGGEKLFF	TGTGCCAGCAGCTTAGTTTTGGGAGGTGAAAAACTGTTTTTT